This T cell receptor (beta chain) derives from a study of regulatory T cells in long-lasting Graves disease. Study findings and constraints: Persistent Graves' patients showed a TCR diversity that was lower than that of newly diagnosed ones.

The CDR3 has 12 amino acids. Germline CDR1 MNHNS, CDR2 SASEGT. Between the trimmed V and J ends, which lost 6 bases and 10 bases, there was a span of 13 bases. The time point here: persistent/refractory GD, antithyroid drugs over 5 years with positive TRAb. From RNA extracted from PBMCs, the TCR library was made. It was by American Thyroid Association guidelines that Graves' disease was diagnosed. iRepertoire HTBI primers and Arm-PCR of CDR3 regions built TCR beta libraries. MiXCR, run by TCRdb on the multiplex PCR reads, gives a single entry per CDR3 protein. The table has about 660,000 distinct CDR3 sequences, around 30% seen once. Remarks on this clonotype: The antigen is not known.

The sequencing here drew on peripheral blood mononuclear cells (PBMCs), taken when the disease was refractory, from a patient treated with antithyroid drugs. The chain has TRBV6-1 and TRBJ1-5; tentatively, D is TRBD1 (5 bases). The sequence was obtained from a female donor with Graves disease. The CDR3 protein is CASRPPGNPQHF. In DNA, the CDR3 is TGTGCCAGCAGGCCCCCAGGGAATCCCCAGCATTTT.